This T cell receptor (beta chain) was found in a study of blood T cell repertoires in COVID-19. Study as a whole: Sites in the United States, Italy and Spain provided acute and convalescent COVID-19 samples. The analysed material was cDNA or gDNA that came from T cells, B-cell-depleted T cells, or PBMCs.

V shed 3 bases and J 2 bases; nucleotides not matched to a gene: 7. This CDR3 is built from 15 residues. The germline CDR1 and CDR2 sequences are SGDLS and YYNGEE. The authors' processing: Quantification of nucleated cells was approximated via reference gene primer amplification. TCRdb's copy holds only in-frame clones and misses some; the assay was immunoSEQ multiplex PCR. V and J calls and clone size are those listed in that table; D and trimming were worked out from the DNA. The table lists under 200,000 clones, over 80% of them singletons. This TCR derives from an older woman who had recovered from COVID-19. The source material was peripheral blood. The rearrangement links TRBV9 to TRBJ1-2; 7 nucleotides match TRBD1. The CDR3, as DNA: TGTGCCAGCAGCGGGGGACAGCGATCGAACTATGGCTACACCTTC. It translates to CASSGGQRSNYGYTF.